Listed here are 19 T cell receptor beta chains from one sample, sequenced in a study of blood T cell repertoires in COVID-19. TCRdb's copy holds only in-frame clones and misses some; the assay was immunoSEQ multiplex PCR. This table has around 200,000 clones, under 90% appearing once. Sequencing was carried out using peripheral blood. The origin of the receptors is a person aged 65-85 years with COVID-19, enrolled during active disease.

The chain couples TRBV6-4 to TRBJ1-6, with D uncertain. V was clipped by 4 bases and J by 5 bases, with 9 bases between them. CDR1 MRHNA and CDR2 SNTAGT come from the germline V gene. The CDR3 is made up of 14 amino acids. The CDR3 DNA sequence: TGTGCCAGCAGTGCGGAACAGAATAATTCACCCCTCCACTTT. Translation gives CASSAEQNNSPLHF.

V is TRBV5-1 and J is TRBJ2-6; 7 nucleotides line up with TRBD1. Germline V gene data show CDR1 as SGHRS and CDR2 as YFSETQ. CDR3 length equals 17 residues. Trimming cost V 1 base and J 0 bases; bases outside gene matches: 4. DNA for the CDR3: TGCGCCAGCAGCTTGATGGGACAGAGCTCTGGGGCCAACGTCCTGACTTTC. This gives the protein CASSLMGQSSGANVLTF.

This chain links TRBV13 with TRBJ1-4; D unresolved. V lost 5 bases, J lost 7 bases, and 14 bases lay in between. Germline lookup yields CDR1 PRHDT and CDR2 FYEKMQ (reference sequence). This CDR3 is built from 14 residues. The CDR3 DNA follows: TGTGCCAGCAGCAAGAGGGAAGGTCCTGAAAAACTGTTTTTT. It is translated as CASSKREGPEKLFF.

The chain's CDR3 is CASSRRGGPETQYF. DNA of the CDR3: TGTGCCAGCAGCAGACGGGGGGGCCCGGAGACCCAGTACTTC. The V call is TRBV9, the J call TRBJ2-5; TRBD2 matches at 8 bases. J lost 5 bases, V lost 4 bases, and 7 bases had no gene match. The CDR3 contains 14 residues. Germline lookup yields CDR1 SGDLS and CDR2 YYNGEE. Based on the CDR3 plus reference TRBV9 and TRBJ2-5, the full variable domain is DSGVTQTPKHLITATGQRVTLRCSPRSGDLSVYWYQQSLDQGLQFLIQYYNGEERAKGNILERFSAQQFPDLHSELNLSSLELGDSALYFCASSRRGGPETQYFGPGTRLLVL.

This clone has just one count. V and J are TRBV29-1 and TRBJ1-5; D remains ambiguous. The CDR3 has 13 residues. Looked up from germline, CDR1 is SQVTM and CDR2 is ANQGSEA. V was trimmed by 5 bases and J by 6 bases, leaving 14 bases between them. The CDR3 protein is CSVLGGSGQPQHF. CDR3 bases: TGCAGCGTTTTGGGAGGTTCGGGTCAGCCCCAGCATTTT.

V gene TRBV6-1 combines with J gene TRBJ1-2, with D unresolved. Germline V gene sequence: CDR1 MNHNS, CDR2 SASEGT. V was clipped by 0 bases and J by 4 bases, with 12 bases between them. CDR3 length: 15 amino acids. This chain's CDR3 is CASSEATTRGYGYTF. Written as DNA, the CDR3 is TGTGCCAGCAGTGAAGCAACTACCCGCGGCTATGGCTACACCTTC.

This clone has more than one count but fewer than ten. Here the CDR3 DNA reads TGCGCCAGCAGCTTGAGTTCCCGGGGTGAGCAGTTCTTC. It codes for CASSLSSRGEQFF. The chain joins TRBV5-1 to TRBJ2-1; D possibly corresponds to TRBD2 (5 bases). V lost 1 base to trimming and J lost 9 bases, with 11 bases between them. CDR1 and CDR2 from the germline V gene are SGHRS and YFSETQ. This CDR3 has 13 amino acids.

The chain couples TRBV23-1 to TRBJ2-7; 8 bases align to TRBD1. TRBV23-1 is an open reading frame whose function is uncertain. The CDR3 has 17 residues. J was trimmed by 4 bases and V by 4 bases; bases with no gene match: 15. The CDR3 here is CASSPYPWAGGTYEQYF. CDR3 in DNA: TGCGCCAGCAGTCCATACCCCTGGGCAGGGGGCACGTACGAGCAGTACTTC.

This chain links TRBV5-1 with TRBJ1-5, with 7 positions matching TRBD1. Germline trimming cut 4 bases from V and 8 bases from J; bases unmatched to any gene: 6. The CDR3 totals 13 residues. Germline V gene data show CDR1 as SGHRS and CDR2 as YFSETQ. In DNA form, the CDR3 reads TGCGCCAGCAGCCGACAGGGTCGGGAGCCCCAGCATTTT. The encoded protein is CASSRQGREPQHF.

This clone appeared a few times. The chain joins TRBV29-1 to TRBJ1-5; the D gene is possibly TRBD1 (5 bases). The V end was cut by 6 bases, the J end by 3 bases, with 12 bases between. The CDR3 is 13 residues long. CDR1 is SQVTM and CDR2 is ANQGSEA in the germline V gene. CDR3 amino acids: CSVETAINQPQHF. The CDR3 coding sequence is TGCAGCGTAGAGACAGCTATCAATCAGCCCCAGCATTTT. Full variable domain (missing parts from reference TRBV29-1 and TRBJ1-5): SAVISQKPSRDICQRGTSLTIQCQVDSQVTMMFWYRQQPGQSLTLIATANQGSEATYESGFVIDKFPISRPNLTFSTLTVSNMSPEDSSIYLCSVETAINQPQHFGDGTRLSIL.

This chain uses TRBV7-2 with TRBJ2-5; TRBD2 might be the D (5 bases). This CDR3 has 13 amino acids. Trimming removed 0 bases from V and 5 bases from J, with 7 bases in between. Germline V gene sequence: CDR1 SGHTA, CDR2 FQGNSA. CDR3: CASSLAGIETQYF. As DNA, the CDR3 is TGTGCCAGCAGCTTAGCCGGGATTGAGACCCAGTACTTC.

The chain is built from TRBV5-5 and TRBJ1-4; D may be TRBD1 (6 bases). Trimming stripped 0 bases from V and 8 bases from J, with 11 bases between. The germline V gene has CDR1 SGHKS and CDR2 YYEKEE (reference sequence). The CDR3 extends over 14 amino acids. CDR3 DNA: TGTGCCAGCAGCTTGGAAGGACAGTTAGAAAAACTGTTTTTT. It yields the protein CASSLEGQLEKLFF.

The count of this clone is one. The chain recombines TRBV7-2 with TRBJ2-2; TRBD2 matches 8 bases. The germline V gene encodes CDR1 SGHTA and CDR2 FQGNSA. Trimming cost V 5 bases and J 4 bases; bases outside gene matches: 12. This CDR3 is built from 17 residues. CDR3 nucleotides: TGTGCCAGCAGCGCCGGGGGGGGGACACTGGCCACCGGGGAGCTGTTTTTT. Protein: CASSAGGGTLATGELFF.

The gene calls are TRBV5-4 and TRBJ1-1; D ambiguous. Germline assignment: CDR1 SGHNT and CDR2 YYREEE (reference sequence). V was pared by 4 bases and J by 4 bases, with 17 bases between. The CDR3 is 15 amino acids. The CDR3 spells CASSDLRVTRTEAFF. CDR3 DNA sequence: TGTGCCAGCAGCGACCTACGGGTAACCCGCACTGAAGCTTTCTTT.

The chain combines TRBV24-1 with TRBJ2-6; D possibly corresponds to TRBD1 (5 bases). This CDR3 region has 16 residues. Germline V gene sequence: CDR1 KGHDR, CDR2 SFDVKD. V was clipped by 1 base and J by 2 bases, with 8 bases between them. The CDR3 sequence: CATSDFQGTGANVLTF. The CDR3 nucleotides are TGTGCCACCAGTGATTTCCAGGGTACTGGGGCCAACGTCCTGACTTTC.

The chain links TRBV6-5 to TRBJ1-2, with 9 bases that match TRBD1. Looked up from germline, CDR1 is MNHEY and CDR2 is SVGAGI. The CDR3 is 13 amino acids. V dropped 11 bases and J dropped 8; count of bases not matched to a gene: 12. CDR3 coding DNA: TGTGCCGGACAACGGGACAGGGAATTCGGCTACACCTTC. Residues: CAGQRDREFGYTF.

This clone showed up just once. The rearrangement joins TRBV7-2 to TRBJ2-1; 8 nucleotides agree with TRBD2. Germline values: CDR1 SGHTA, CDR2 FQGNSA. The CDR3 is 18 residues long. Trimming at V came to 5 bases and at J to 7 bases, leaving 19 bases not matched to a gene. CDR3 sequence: CASSISTSGPVSWNEQFF. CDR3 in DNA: TGTGCCAGCAGCATATCCACTAGCGGTCCCGTTTCGTGGAATGAGCAGTTCTTC.

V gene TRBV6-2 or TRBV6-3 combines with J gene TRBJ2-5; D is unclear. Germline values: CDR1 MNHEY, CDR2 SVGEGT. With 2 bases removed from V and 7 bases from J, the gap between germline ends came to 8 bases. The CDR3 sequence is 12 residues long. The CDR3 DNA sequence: TGTGCCAGCAGTTACCCCGAGATGACCCAGTACTTC. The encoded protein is CASSYPEMTQYF.

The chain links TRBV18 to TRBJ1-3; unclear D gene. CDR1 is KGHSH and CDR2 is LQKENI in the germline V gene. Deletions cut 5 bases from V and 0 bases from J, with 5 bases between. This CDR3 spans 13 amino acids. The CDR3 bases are TGTGCCAGCTCAGACTCCTCTGGAAACACCATATATTTT. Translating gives CASSDSSGNTIYF.